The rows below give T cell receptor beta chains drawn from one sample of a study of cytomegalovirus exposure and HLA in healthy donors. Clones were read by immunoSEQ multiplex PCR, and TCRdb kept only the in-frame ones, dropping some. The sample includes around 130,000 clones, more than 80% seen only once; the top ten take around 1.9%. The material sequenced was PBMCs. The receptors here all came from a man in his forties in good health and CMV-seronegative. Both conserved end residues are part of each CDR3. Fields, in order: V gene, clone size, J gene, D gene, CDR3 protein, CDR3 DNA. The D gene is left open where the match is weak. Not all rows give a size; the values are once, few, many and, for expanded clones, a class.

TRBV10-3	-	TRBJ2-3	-	CAIKSGASPDTQYF	TGTGCCATCAAGTCAGGGGCTAGCCCAGATACGCAGTATTTT
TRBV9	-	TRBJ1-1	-	CASSPGVRNTEAFF	TGTGCCAGCAGCCCAGGGGTAAGGAACACTGAAGCTTTCTTT
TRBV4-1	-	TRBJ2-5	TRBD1	CASSQVPPDRAPQETQYF	TGCGCCAGCAGCCAAGTACCCCCGGACAGGGCACCCCAAGAGACCCAGTACTTC
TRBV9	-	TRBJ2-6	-	CASSVVSGANGLTF	TGTGCCAGCAGCGTAGTGTCTGGGGCCAACGGCCTGACTTTC
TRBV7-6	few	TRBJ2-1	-	CASSLSPDGARGYNEQFF	TGTGCCAGCAGCTTATCCCCAGATGGGGCCAGGGGTTACAATGAGCAGTTCTTC
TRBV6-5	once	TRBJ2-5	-	CASSWGGARFSTQYF	TGTGCCAGCAGTTGGGGGGGGGCGCGTTTTTCGACCCAGTACTTC
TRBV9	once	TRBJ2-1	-	CASSVGQRTAARNEQFF	TGTGCCAGCAGCGTAGGGCAGCGGACCGCCGCGAGGAACGAGCAGTTCTTC
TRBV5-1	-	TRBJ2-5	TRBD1	CASSLGATGGGETQYF	TGCGCCAGCAGCTTGGGGGCGACAGGGGGTGGAGAGACCCAGTACTTC
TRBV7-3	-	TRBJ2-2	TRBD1	CASSRDSTGELFF	TGTGCCAGCAGCCGGGACAGCACCGGGGAGCTGTTTTTT
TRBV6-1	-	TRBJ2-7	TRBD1	CASSPGQLYEQYF	TGTGCCAGCAGCCCGGGACAGTTGTACGAGCAGTACTTC
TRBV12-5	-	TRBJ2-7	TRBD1	CASGAGGGNYEQYF	TGTGCTAGTGGCGCAGGGGGTGGTAACTACGAGCAGTACTTC
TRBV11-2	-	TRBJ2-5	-	CASRRESPRETQYF	TGTGCCAGCAGGAGGGAATCACCCCGGGAGACCCAGTACTTC
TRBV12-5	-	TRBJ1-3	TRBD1	CASGPGTASSSGNTIYF	TGTGCTAGTGGTCCGGGGACAGCCTCAAGCTCTGGAAACACCATATATTTT
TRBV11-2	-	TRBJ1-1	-	CASSPRGPGKAFF	TGTGCCAGCAGCCCCCGGGGTCCCGGAAAAGCTTTCTTT
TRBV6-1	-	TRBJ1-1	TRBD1	CASRGTVNTEAFF	TGTGCCAGCAGGGGGACAGTGAACACTGAAGCTTTCTTT